The source of this TCR beta chain is a study of CD8+ T cells in alopecia areata. Overall study: Tofacitinib was taken orally by treated patients, and the dose was 5 to 10 mg twice daily. For 6 to 18 months, tofacitinib was taken, and 6 months off drug followed.

Both peripheral blood and punch biopsies of lesional scalp skin were obtained from patients who had alopecia areata. This clone was detected a few times. Its matching antigen is unknown. Study results and limitations: Higher clonality than in normal scalp was seen in lesional scalp, especially alopecia totalis/universalis.

V trimming: 1 base; J trimming: 5 bases; junction bases outside the gene matches: 5. The CDR3 loop spans 16 amino acids. CDR1 MGHRA and CDR2 YSYEKL come from the germline V gene. Reverse transcribed after extraction, RNA yielded cDNA as the sequencing template. Profiling relied on immunoSEQ multiplex PCR, and the TCRdb table lists in-frame clones only, not all of them. The sample lists approximately 180,000 clones; 67% were seen once. V gene TRBV4-1 combines with J gene TRBJ2-1; 10 bases are shared with TRBD2. Sequenced material: CD8+ T cells sorted from blood, taken at week 0. The TCR comes from a human donor with alopecia areata. The CDR3 sequence is CASSQVGTSVDNEQFF. CDR3 sequence (DNA): TGCGCCAGCAGCCAAGTAGGGACTAGCGTGGACAATGAGCAGTTCTTC.